This T cell receptor beta chain was obtained from a study of T-cell memory formation after mild COVID-19. Trimming removed 4 bases from V and 4 bases from J; junction bases left unmatched: 2. CDR1 is LGHNA, CDR2 YNFKEQ, per germline. The CDR3 consists of 15 residues. TCRdb processed the 5' RACE reads anew with MiXCR; each CDR3 protein has one entry. This sample carries 100,000 or so distinct CDR3 sequences, 11% of them seen once, and the ten largest clones take about 40%. The chain links TRBV4-2 to TRBJ2-5; 14 bases are a match to TRBD2. The receptor was isolated from a man younger than 30 who had mild COVID-19 (a few samples of this study predate the infection). Cell type and time point are not known. What was sequenced was PBMCs or a T cell subset sorted from them (not recorded which). The CDR3 protein is CASSRLAGGRETQYF. DNA for the CDR3: TGTGCCAGCAGCCGACTAGCGGGGGGGCGAGAGACCCAGTACTTC.